This TCR beta chain was obtained from a study of blood T cell repertoires in COVID-19. V gave up 1 base and J gave up 8 bases, with 12 bases separating them. CDR1 and CDR2 from the germline V gene are SGHNT and YENEEA. The CDR3 sequence is 14 residues long. Sequencing was performed with immunoSEQ multiplex PCR; in TCRdb, only in-frame clones are kept and a portion is missing. The sample consists of 180,000 or so clones, roughly 87% of them appearing once. The chain links TRBV11-3 to TRBJ2-1; a possible D gene is TRBD2 (6 bases). This receptor was identified in a man aged 45-60 years who had recovered from COVID-19. The sample comprised PBMCs or T cells enriched from blood (not recorded which). The CDR3 loop is CASSLVGTRDEQFF. The CDR3 DNA is TGTGCCAGCAGCTTAGTGGGGACTCGGGATGAGCAGTTCTTC.